This T cell receptor (beta chain) was observed in a study of shared clonotypes between healthy human individuals. General study results and limits: Sharing across four donors was seen in roughly 5.2% of naive CD4 clonotypes. Among the subsets, naive ones generally showed larger estimated richness than memory ones.

Measured with immunoSEQ multiplex PCR; TCRdb has only the in-frame clones, and not every one. The sample comprises approximately 700,000 clones, about 80% of which are singletons, and 1.5% to 2% rests with the top ten. As concerns this clone: Its target is not known.

The CDR3 has 13 residues. V gave up 1 base and J gave up 5 bases, with 6 bases separating them. Germline CDR1 reads SGHTA; CDR2 reads FQGNSA. Material: memory CD4+ T cells sorted from blood. Subset defined: CD45RA-negative fraction. The receptor was derived from a woman aged 25 to 45 in good health. This chain joins TRBV7-2 and TRBJ1-5; D gene uncertain. CDR3 nucleotide sequence: TGTGCCAGCAGCTTAGTAAAGGATCAGCCCCAGCATTTT. Protein product: CASSLVKDQPQHF.